This T cell receptor (beta chain) is from a study of T cell responses to AZD1222 COVID-19 vaccine. Profiled with immunoSEQ multiplex PCR; TCRdb holds only in-frame clones, not every one. This table has 150,000 to 200,000 clones, 85% to 90% appearing once. Regarding the study as a whole: Donors were chiefly white British, with a greater number of females, and clonal diversity was perhaps underestimated. Just 5 to 7 AZD1222 recipients tested seropositive at baseline.

V lost 2 bases and J lost 4, with 8 bases in between. The CDR3 consists of 13 residues. Germline V gene lookup returns CDR1 MDHEN and CDR2 SYDVKM. Comments on this clone: Its antigen is unknown.

The chain carries TRBV28 and TRBJ1-1, with a weak D call TRBD1 (5 bases). The origin of this receptor is an adult in good health. Sequencing was performed on peripheral blood, taken on day 0 of AZD1222 vaccination. The DNA of the CDR3 is TGTGCCAGCAGTTTACCGGGGGGCACTGAAGCTTTCTTT. This codes for CASSLPGGTEAFF.